The 24 T cell receptor beta chains below were found in one sample sequenced in a study of beta chain features in type 1 diabetes. The investigators reverse transcribed all of the isolated RNA, so they sequenced expressed TCRB transcripts. Clones were read by immunoSEQ multiplex PCR, and TCRdb kept only the in-frame ones, dropping some. The sample lists about 900,000 clones, 15% to 20% occurring once. Material: naive CD4+ T cells from blood. The receptor set was obtained from a woman between 18 and 29 years old in good health.

The table lists this clone with a few counts. This chain uses TRBV7-8 with TRBJ2-7, with D possibly being TRBD2 (6 bases). Trimming stripped 1 base from V and 7 bases from J, with 14 bases between. CDR1 is SGHVS, CDR2 FQNEAQ, per germline. The CDR3 totals 14 residues. CDR3 nucleotide sequence: TGTGCCAGCAGCTTAGGATACGTCGGAGGGGAGCAGTACTTC. It codes for CASSLGYVGGEQYF.

The chain couples TRBV2 to TRBJ2-1, with TRBD2 matching 13 bases. Trimming cost V 6 bases and J 7 bases; bases outside gene matches: 18. Germline values: CDR1 SNHLY, CDR2 FYNNEI. The CDR3 has 19 amino acids. The CDR3 loop is CASRPTRRTSGSVINEQFF. The CDR3 DNA sequence: TGTGCCAGCAGACCTACCCGGAGGACTAGCGGGAGTGTTATAAATGAGCAGTTCTTC. Together with reference TRBV2 and TRBJ2-1, the CDR3 gives the full variable domain: EPEVTQTPSHQVTQMGQEVILRCVPISNHLYFYWYRQILGQKVEFLVSFYNNEISEKSEIFDDQFSVERPDGSNFTLKIRSTKLEDSAMYFCASRPTRRTSGSVINEQFFGPGTRLTVL.

This chain uses TRBV7-2 with TRBJ2-5; no definite D call. The DNA end is a closer match to TRBJ2-7, so the J assignment may be wrong. The V gene's germline CDR1 is SGHTA and CDR2 FQGNSA. The CDR3 extends over 13 amino acids. CDR3 in amino acids: CASSLSPSYEQYF. The DNA for the CDR3 is TGTGCCAGCAGCTTAAGCCCGAGCTACGAGCAGTACTTC.

In its sample, this clone was seen a few times. This rearrangement joins TRBV5-1 to TRBJ2-3; a weak D match, TRBD2 (6 bases). V lost 2 bases and J lost 5, with 12 bases in between. This CDR3 contains 14 residues. Germline V gene data show CDR1 as SGHRS and CDR2 as YFSETQ. The CDR3 sequence: CASSLPAGIDTQYF. DNA for the CDR3: TGCGCCAGCAGCTTACCGGCGGGAATAGATACGCAGTATTTT. Variable domain in full (rest from reference TRBV5-1 and TRBJ2-3): KAGVTQTPRYLIKTRGQQVTLSCSPISGHRSVSWYQQTPGQGLQFLFEYFSETQRNKGNFPGRFSGRQFSNSRSEMNVSTLELGDSALYLCASSLPAGIDTQYFGPGTRLTVL.

This clone was seen a handful of times. The rearrangement joins TRBV7-6 to TRBJ2-1; D gene unclear. The CDR3 contains 13 residues. Deletions cut 1 base from V and 8 bases from J, with 9 bases between. Germline V gene data show CDR1 as SGHVS and CDR2 as FNYEAQ. CDR3 sequence (DNA): TGTGCCAGCAGCTTAGACCGGCCGGATGAGCAGTTCTTC. Translation: CASSLDRPDEQFF.

This clone was found a few times. This chain joins TRBV5-6 and TRBJ1-2; tentatively, D is TRBD1 (6 bases). Trimming pared 4 bases from V and 6 bases from J, leaving 19 bases between. Per the germline V gene, CDR1 is SGHDT and CDR2 is YYEEEE. CDR3 length: 15 amino acids. CDR3 residues: CASSLGWGAPDGYTF. In nucleotides, the CDR3 is TGTGCCAGCAGCCTCGGCTGGGGGGCCCCTGATGGCTACACCTTC.

This rearrangement joins TRBV18 to TRBJ2-3; unclear D gene. The germline V gene encodes CDR1 KGHSH and CDR2 LQKENI. The CDR3 length is 15 residues. V was cut by 1 base and J by 6 bases, with 14 bases left in between. The CDR3 loop is CASSPQGAMRDTQYF. CDR3 sequence (DNA): TGTGCCAGCTCACCACAGGGCGCGATGAGGGATACGCAGTATTTT.

This clone was counted only a few times. Other DNA sequences from this sample encode an identical CDR3 as well. V is TRBV29-1 and J is TRBJ2-2; D is unresolved. The V end lost 3 bases, the J end lost 3 bases, and 8 bases lay between the germline ends. The CDR3 spans 13 residues. Germline V gene data show CDR1 as SQVTM and CDR2 as ANQGSEA. The CDR3 is CSVDDQYTGELFF. The CDR3 bases are TGCAGCGTTGACGACCAATACACCGGGGAGCTGTTTTTT.

The table lists this clone with a few counts. The chain combines TRBV7-2 with TRBJ2-5; 13 bases agree with TRBD2. Germline V gives CDR1 SGHTA, CDR2 FQGNSA. The junction had 9 bases not matched to a gene; V was cut back by 4 bases and J by 7 bases. This CDR3 has 16 residues. The CDR3 sequence: CASSSELAGGGVTQYF. DNA of the CDR3: TGTGCCAGCAGCTCCGAACTAGCGGGAGGGGGGGTGACCCAGTACTTC.

The gene calls are TRBV5-1 and TRBJ2-6; 9 nucleotides align to TRBD1. The V gene end was trimmed by 8 bases and the J gene end by 0 bases; junction bases not matched to a gene: 6. Germline V lookup: CDR1 SGHRS, CDR2 YFSETQ. The length of the CDR3 is 16 residues. The CDR3 is CASRTGAASGANVLTF. The CDR3 DNA follows: TGCGCCAGTAGGACAGGGGCCGCCTCTGGGGCCAACGTCCTGACTTTC.

This clone was observed a handful of times. The chain links TRBV28 to TRBJ2-1, with a possible D match to TRBD2 (6 bases). Germline V lookup: CDR1 MDHEN, CDR2 SYDVKM. The V gene lost 10 bases and the J gene lost 5 bases, with 15 bases spanning the gap. This CDR3 is 13 amino acids long. The CDR3 region has the DNA TGTGCCAAAACCGGGACTGGGGACAATGAGCAGTTCTTC. This gives the protein CAKTGTGDNEQFF.

This clone has more than one count but fewer than ten. The chain couples TRBV9 to TRBJ2-6, with 10 bases fitting TRBD1. CDR1 SGDLS and CDR2 YYNGEE come from the germline V gene. The ends lost 0 bases at V and 1 base at J; junction bases unmatched: 7. The CDR3 runs 19 residues. This CDR3 reads CASSVVPGDRGSGANVLTF. For the CDR3, the DNA is TGTGCCAGCAGCGTAGTGCCTGGGGACAGGGGTTCTGGGGCCAACGTCCTGACTTTC.

The chain has TRBV7-2 and TRBJ1-5; 10 bases are a match to TRBD1. The J segment lost 9 bases and the V segment lost 4 bases, leaving 6 bases of the junction unmatched. Germline CDR1 and CDR2: SGHTA and FQGNSA. CDR3 length: 14 amino acids. The CDR3 is CASSSRTGGPPQHF. CDR3 sequence (DNA): TGTGCCAGCAGCTCCCGGACAGGGGGTCCGCCCCAGCATTTT. Based on the CDR3 plus reference TRBV7-2 and TRBJ1-5, the full variable domain is GAGVSQSPSNKVTEKGKDVELRCDPISGHTALYWYRQSLGQGLEFLIYFQGNSAPDKSGLPSDRFSAERTGGSVSTLTIQRTQQEDSAVYLCASSSRTGGPPQHFGDGTRLSIL.

The CDR3 region is CASTGRGTYNEQFF. The CDR3 DNA follows: TGTGCCAGCACCGGCAGGGGGACATACAATGAGCAGTTCTTC. The chain carries TRBV7-2 and TRBJ2-1; 7 nucleotides line up with TRBD1. The CDR3 has 14 amino acids. V dropped 7 bases and J dropped 4; count of bases not matched to a gene: 7. The germline V gene encodes CDR1 SGHTA and CDR2 FQGNSA.

This chain connects TRBV6-5 to TRBJ1-2, with 9 bases identical to TRBD1. In germline, CDR1 is MNHEY, CDR2 SVGAGI. J was trimmed by 5 bases and V by 4 bases; bases with no gene match: 5. The CDR3 runs 14 residues. This CDR3 reads CASSSNRGRYGYTF. DNA of the CDR3: TGTGCCAGCAGTTCGAACAGGGGGCGGTATGGCTACACCTTC.

This clone has just a few counts. The chain links TRBV18 to TRBJ2-3, with D possibly matching TRBD2 (5 bases). The CDR3 runs 16 residues. V lost 0 bases, J lost 0 bases, and 10 bases lay in between. Germline V gene sequence: CDR1 KGHSH, CDR2 LQKENI. CDR3 region: CASSPPRETSTDTQYF. CDR3 DNA: TGTGCCAGCTCACCACCGAGGGAGACTAGCACAGATACGCAGTATTTT.

The V gene is TRBV7-9, the J gene TRBJ1-1, with 10 bases fitting TRBD1. The CDR3 has 16 amino acids. The J segment lost 5 bases and the V segment lost 7 bases, leaving 13 bases of the junction unmatched. Germline V gene lookup returns CDR1 SEHNR and CDR2 FQNEAQ (reference sequence). CDR3 in DNA: TGTGCCAGCACCCCCGGACAGGGGGAAAGAGGAACTGAAGCTTTCTTT. This sequence encodes CASTPGQGERGTEAFF. The full variable domain, completed using reference TRBV7-9 and TRBJ1-1, is DTGVSQNPRHKITKRGQNVTFRCDPISEHNRLYWYRQTLGQGPEFLTYFQNEAQLEKSRLLSDRFSAERPKGSFSTLEIQRTEQGDSAMYLCASTPGQGERGTEAFFGQGTRLTVV.

V and J are TRBV28 and TRBJ1-2; maybe TRBD1 (6 bases). This CDR3 region has 16 residues. Germline V gives CDR1 MDHEN, CDR2 SYDVKM. Trimming took 7 bases from V and 6 from J, leaving 24 bases between them. DNA for the CDR3: TGTGCCAGCACCGAACAGGGATCTTCTATGCTTGATGGCTACACCTTC. Protein product: CASTEQGSSMLDGYTF.

The chain uses TRBV2 and TRBJ2-5, with a possible D match to TRBD1 (6 bases). Germline-derived CDR1 and CDR2 are SNHLY and FYNNEI. This CDR3 region has 13 residues. With 4 bases removed from V and 4 bases from J, the gap between germline ends came to 10 bases. CDR3 bases: TGTGCCAGCAGTGGGACAGAGGGAGAGACCCAGTACTTC. This translates into CASSGTEGETQYF. Drawing the rest from reference TRBV2 and TRBJ2-5, the complete variable domain is EPEVTQTPSHQVTQMGQEVILRCVPISNHLYFYWYRQILGQKVEFLVSFYNNEISEKSEIFDDQFSVERPDGSNFTLKIRSTKLEDSAMYFCASSGTEGETQYFGPGTRLLVL.

The genes are TRBV20-1 and TRBJ2-1; a possible D gene is TRBD2 (6 bases). CDR3 length: 11 amino acids. In germline, CDR1 is DFQATT, CDR2 SNEGSKA (reference sequence). The CDR3 DNA sequence: TGCAGCGGGAGTGGGAAGTATGAGCAGTTCTTC. Its protein is CSGSGKYEQFF.

There are many counts of this clone. V is TRBV10-3 and J is TRBJ2-1; 8 bases map to TRBD2. Germline V gene lookup returns CDR1 ENHRY and CDR2 SYGVKD. This CDR3 spans 11 amino acids. V lost 10 bases to trimming and J lost 6 bases; unmatched junction nucleotides: 2. CDR3 DNA: TGTGCCACCGGACTAGCCAATGAGCAGTTCTTC. Its protein is CATGLANEQFF.

This clone was found a few times. The rearrangement links TRBV29-1 to TRBJ1-3; D gene ambiguous. Trimming cost V 0 bases and J 4 bases, with 13 bases left between them. The CDR3 spans 15 residues. The V gene's germline CDR1 is SQVTM and CDR2 ANQGSEA. The CDR3 DNA follows: TGCAGCGTTGAAGATCGCGACAAACTAGGAAACACCATATATTTT. Amino acids: CSVEDRDKLGNTIYF.

The rearrangement joins TRBV7-8 to TRBJ2-3, with 7 bases lining up with TRBD1. The germline V gene has CDR1 SGHVS and CDR2 FQNEAQ. With 6 bases clipped from V and 3 bases from J, the junction kept 9 bases outside the gene matches. The CDR3 contains 15 residues. The CDR3 loop reads CASSSGGLATDTQYF. The CDR3, as DNA: TGTGCCAGCAGTTCAGGGGGTTTGGCTACAGATACGCAGTATTTT.

This clone was seen only a few times. The chain employs TRBV11-3 and TRBJ2-5; D remains unclear. This CDR3 contains 13 residues. Trimming removed 5 bases at V and 4 bases at J, with 11 bases between. Germline values: CDR1 SGHNT, CDR2 YENEEA. CDR3 loop: CASSPTVGETQYF. The CDR3 DNA reads TGTGCCAGCAGCCCTACGGTGGGAGAGACCCAGTACTTC.